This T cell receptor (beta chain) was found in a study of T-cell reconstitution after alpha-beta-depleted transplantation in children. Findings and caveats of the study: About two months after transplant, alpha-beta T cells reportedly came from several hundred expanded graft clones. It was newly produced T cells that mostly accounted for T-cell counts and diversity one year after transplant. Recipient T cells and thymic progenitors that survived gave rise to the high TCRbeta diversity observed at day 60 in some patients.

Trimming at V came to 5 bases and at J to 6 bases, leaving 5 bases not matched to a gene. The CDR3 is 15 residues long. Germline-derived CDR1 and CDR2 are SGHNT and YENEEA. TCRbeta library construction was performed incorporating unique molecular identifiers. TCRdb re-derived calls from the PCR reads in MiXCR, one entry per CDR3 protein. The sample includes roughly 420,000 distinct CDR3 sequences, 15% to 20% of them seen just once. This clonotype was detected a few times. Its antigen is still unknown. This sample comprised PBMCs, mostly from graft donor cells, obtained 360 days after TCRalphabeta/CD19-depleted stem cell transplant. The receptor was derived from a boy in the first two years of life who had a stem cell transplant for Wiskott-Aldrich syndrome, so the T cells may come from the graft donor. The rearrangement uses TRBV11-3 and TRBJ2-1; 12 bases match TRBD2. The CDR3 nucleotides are TGTGCCAGCAGCCACTCACTAGCGGGGGGCAATGAGCAGTTCTTC. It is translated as CASSHSLAGGNEQFF.